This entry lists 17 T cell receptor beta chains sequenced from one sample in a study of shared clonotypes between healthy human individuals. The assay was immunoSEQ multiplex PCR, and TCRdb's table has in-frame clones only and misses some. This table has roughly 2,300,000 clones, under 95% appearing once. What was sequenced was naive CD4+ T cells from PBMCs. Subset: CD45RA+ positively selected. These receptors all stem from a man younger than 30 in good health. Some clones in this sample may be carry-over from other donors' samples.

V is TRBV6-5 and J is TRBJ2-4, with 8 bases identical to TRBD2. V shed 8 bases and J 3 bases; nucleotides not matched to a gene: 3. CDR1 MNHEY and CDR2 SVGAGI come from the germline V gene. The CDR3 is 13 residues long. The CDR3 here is CASHGGGKNIQYF. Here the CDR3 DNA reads TGTGCCAGCCACGGGGGGGGCAAAAACATTCAGTACTTC.

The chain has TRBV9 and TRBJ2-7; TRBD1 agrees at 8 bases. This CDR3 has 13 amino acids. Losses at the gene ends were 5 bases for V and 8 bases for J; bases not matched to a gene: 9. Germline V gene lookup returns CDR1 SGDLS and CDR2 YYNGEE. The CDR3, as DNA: TGTGCCAGCAGTGGGACAGGCGGCTTACAGCAGTACTTC. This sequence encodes CASSGTGGLQQYF.

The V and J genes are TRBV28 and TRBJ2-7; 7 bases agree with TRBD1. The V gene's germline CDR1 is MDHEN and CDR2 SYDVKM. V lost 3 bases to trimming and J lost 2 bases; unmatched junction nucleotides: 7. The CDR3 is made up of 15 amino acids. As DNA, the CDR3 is TGTGCCAGCAGTTTCGGACAGGCGCCACCCTACGAGCAGTACTTC. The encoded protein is CASSFGQAPPYEQYF.

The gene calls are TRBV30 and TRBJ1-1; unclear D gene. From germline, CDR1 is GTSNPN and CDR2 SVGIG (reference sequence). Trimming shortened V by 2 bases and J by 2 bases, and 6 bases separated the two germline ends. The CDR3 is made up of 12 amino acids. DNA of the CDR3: TGTGCCTGGAGTTGGGGAAACACTGAAGCTTTCTTT. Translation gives CAWSWGNTEAFF.

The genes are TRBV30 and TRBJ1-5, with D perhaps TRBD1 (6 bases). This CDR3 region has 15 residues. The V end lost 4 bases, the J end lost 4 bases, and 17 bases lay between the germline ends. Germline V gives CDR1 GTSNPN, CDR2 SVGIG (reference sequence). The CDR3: CAWTEMGGQNQPQHF. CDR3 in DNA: TGTGCCTGGACCGAAATGGGGGGCCAGAATCAGCCCCAGCATTTT.

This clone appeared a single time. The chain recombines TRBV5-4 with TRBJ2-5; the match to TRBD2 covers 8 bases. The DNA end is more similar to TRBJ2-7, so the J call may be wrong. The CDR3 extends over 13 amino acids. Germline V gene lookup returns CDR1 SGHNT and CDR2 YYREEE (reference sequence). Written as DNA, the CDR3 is TGTGCCAGCAGCCCTCGGGAGGGGTACGAGCAGTACTTC. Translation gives CASSPREGYEQYF.

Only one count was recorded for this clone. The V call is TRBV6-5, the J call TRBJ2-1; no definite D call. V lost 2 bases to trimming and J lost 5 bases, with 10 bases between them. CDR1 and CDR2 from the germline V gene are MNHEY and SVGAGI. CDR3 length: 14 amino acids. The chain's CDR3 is CASSYRLTDNEQFF. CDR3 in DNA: TGTGCCAGCAGTTACCGACTCACTGACAATGAGCAGTTCTTC.

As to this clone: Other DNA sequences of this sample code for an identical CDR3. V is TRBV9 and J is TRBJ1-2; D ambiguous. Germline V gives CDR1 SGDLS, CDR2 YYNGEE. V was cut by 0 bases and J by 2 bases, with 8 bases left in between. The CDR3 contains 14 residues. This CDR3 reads CASSVGTANYGYTF. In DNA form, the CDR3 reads TGTGCCAGCAGCGTAGGTACGGCGAACTATGGCTACACCTTC. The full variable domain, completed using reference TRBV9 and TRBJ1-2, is DSGVTQTPKHLITATGQRVTLRCSPRSGDLSVYWYQQSLDQGLQFLIQYYNGEERAKGNILERFSAQQFPDLHSELNLSSLELGDSALYFCASSVGTANYGYTFGSGTRLTVV.

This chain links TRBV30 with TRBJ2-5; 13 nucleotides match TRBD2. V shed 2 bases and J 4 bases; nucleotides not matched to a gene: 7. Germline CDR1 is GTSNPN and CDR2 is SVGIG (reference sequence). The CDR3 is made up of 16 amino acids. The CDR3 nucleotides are TGTGCCTGGAGTCCTATGGGACTAGCGGGACGAGAGACCCAGTACTTC. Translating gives CAWSPMGLAGRETQYF.

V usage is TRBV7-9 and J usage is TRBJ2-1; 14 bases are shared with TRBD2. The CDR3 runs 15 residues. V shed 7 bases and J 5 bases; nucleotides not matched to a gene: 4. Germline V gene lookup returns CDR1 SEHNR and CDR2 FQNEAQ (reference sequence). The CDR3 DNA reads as TGTGCCAGCAACCGACTAGCGGGAGGGAACAATGAGCAGTTCTTC. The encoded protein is CASNRLAGGNNEQFF.

The CDR3 protein is CASSEAAAVYGYTF. The CDR3 bases are TGTGCCAGCAGTGAAGCGGCGGCAGTCTATGGCTACACCTTC. The chain has TRBV2 and TRBJ1-2; D unresolved. With 0 bases removed from V and 4 bases from J, the gap between germline ends came to 9 bases. The germline CDR1 and CDR2 sequences are SNHLY and FYNNEI. This CDR3 comprises 14 residues.

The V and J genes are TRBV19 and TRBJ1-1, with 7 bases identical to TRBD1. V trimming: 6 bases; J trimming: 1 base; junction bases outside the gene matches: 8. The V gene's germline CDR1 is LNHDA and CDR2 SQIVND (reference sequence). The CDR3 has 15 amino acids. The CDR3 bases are TGTGCCAGTAGCCACGACAGGGTAAGGAACACTGAAGCTTTCTTT. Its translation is CASSHDRVRNTEAFF.

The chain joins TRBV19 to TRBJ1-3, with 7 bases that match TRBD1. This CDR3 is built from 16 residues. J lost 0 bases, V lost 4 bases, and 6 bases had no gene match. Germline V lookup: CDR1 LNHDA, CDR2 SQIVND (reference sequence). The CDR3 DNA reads TGTGCCAGTAGTAGGTGGACAGGAAGCTCTGGAAACACCATATATTTT. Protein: CASSRWTGSSGNTIYF. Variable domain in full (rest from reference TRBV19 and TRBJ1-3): DGGITQSPKYLFRKEGQNVTLSCEQNLNHDAMYWYRQDPGQGLRLIYYSQIVNDFQKGDIAEGYSVSREKKESFPLTVTSAQKNPTAFYLCASSRWTGSSGNTIYFGEGSWLTVV.

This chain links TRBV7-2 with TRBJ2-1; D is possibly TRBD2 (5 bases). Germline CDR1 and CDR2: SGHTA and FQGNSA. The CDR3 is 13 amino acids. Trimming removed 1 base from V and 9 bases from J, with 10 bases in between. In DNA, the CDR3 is TGTGCCAGCAGCTTAGAGAGGGAGTCTGAGCAGTTCTTC. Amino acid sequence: CASSLERESEQFF.

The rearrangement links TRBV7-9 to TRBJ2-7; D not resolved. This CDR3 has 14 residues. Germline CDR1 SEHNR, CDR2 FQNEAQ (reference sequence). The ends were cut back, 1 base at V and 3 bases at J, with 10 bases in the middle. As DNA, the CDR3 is TGTGCCAGCAGCTTAGACCCCAGCCTCTACGAGCAGTACTTC. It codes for CASSLDPSLYEQYF.

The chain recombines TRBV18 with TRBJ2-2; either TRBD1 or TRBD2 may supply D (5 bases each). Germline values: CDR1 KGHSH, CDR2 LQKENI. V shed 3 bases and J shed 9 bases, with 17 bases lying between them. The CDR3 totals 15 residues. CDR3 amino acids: CASSPLGAGARELFF. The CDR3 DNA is TGTGCCAGCTCACCCCTGGGTGCCGGGGCCAGGGAGCTGTTTTTT.

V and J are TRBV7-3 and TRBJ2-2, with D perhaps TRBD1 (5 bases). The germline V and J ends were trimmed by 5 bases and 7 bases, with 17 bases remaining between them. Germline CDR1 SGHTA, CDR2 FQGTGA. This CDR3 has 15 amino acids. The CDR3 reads CASSLPVGPGGELFF. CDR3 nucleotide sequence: TGTGCCAGCAGCCTCCCGGTGGGGCCCGGCGGGGAGCTGTTTTTT.